This TCR beta chain was retrieved from a study of T-cell memory formation after mild COVID-19. Across the whole study: TCR clusters were largely donor specific.

As to this clonotype: Its antigen is undetermined.

CDR3 length: 15 residues. Germline V gene data show CDR1 as SGDLS and CDR2 as YYNGEE. Trimming removed 0 bases at V and 1 base at J, with 10 bases between. Barcoded TCR alpha and TCR beta cDNA libraries with UMIs came from 5'RACE using constant-segment primers. TCRdb used MiXCR to reprocess the 5' RACE reads, holding one entry per CDR3 protein. The sample has around 430,000 distinct CDR3 sequences; roughly 15% are singletons. General study results and limits: The finding that pre-infection memory included some responding clones suggested that cross-reactive memory joined. In second-wave clones peaking day 37, SARS-CoV-2 specificity remained unconfirmed.

This chain connects TRBV9 to TRBJ2-5; D is undetermined. The clonotype was recovered from a man aged 18 to 35 who had mild COVID-19 (a few samples of this study predate the infection). Cell type and time point are not known. The material sequenced was PBMCs or a T cell subset sorted from them (not recorded which). The CDR3 is CASSVAGQTQETQYF. As DNA, the CDR3 is TGTGCCAGCAGCGTAGCTGGGCAGACCCAAGAGACCCAGTACTTC.